The 18 T cell receptor beta chains given below trace back to one sample, sequenced in a study of cytomegalovirus exposure and HLA in healthy donors. The PCR employed 60 Vbeta primers together with 13 Jbeta primers. Only in-frame clones appear in the TCRdb table, and some are missing; sequencing was by immunoSEQ multiplex PCR. The sample gives 150,000 or so clones, around 79% of which show up once; about 5.2% is in the top ten. Sample: PBMCs. The origin of the receptors is a man aged 30 to 39 in good health and CMV-seropositive.

V is TRBV2 and J is TRBJ1-1; 8 nucleotides agree with TRBD1. Per germline, CDR1 SNHLY and CDR2 FYNNEI. The CDR3 consists of 15 residues. Trimming removed 7 bases from V and 5 bases from J; junction bases left unmatched: 12. This chain's CDR3 is CASTIPGQALTEAFF. In nucleotides, the CDR3 is TGTGCCAGCACCATCCCGGGACAGGCTTTAACTGAAGCTTTCTTT. Full variable domain (outside the CDR3, taken from reference TRBV2 and TRBJ1-1): EPEVTQTPSHQVTQMGQEVILRCVPISNHLYFYWYRQILGQKVEFLVSFYNNEISEKSEIFDDQFSVERPDGSNFTLKIRSTKLEDSAMYFCASTIPGQALTEAFFGQGTRLTVV.

The chain couples TRBV11-3 to TRBJ2-2; D is ambiguous. Germline values: CDR1 SGHNT, CDR2 YENEEA. V was clipped by 2 bases and J by 7 bases, with 11 bases between them. The length of the CDR3 is 14 residues. The CDR3 nucleotides are TGTGCCAGCAGCTTAAGTGGGCCGGTCGGGGAGCTGTTTTTT. Translation: CASSLSGPVGELFF. The full variable domain, its missing parts supplied by reference TRBV11-3 and TRBJ2-2, is EAGVVQSPRYKIIEKKQPVAFWCNPISGHNTLYWYLQNLGQGPELLIRYENEEAVDDSQLPKDRFSAERLKGVDSTLKIQPAELGDSAVYLCASSLSGPVGELFFGEGSRLTVL.

The chain couples TRBV28 to TRBJ2-7; 8 nucleotides line up with TRBD2. There are 14 residues in the CDR3. With 5 bases clipped from V and 6 bases from J, the junction kept 9 bases outside the gene matches. Germline V CDR1 and CDR2: MDHEN, SYDVKM. The CDR3 region is CASSPGTRKPEQYF. CDR3 DNA sequence: TGTGCCAGCAGTCCCGGGACTAGAAAGCCCGAGCAGTACTTC.

This CDR3 is CASSLTGEDGYTF. DNA for the CDR3: TGTGCCAGCAGTTTGACAGGGGAAGATGGCTACACCTTC. The chain links TRBV28 to TRBJ1-2; the match to TRBD1 covers 8 bases. V dropped 3 bases and J dropped 6; count of bases not matched to a gene: 3. The CDR3 is 13 amino acids. CDR1 is MDHEN, CDR2 SYDVKM, per germline.

The CDR3 nucleotides read TGCGCCAGCAGCCACGCCACTGGGGACAGCCTACGGGAGCAGTACTTC. Translating gives CASSHATGDSLREQYF. V and J are TRBV4-3 and TRBJ2-7; 7 positions match TRBD1. The CDR3 consists of 16 residues. V shed 3 bases, J shed 7 bases, and the junction held 15 bases outside the gene matches. The V gene's germline CDR1 is LGHNA and CDR2 YSLEER.

The J gene is TRBJ2-2, the V gene TRBV19, with D perhaps matching TRBD1 (6 bases). CDR3 size: 13 residues. CDR1 and CDR2 from the germline V gene are LNHDA and SQIVND (reference sequence). The ends were cut back, 8 bases at V and 6 bases at J, with 13 bases in the middle. Here the CDR3 DNA reads TGTGCCAGTGGGAACAGGGCCGCCGGGGAGCTGTTTTTT. As protein: CASGNRAAGELFF.

V gene TRBV7-2 combines with J gene TRBJ2-7; 10 bases fit TRBD2. V was clipped by 2 bases and J by 0 bases; unmatched bases: 4. Germline CDR1 reads SGHTA; CDR2 reads FQGNSA. This CDR3 region has 16 residues. CDR3 region: CASSLSRTSGSYEQYF. In nucleotides, the CDR3 is TGTGCCAGCAGCTTATCCCGGACTAGCGGCTCCTACGAGCAGTACTTC.

The rearrangement joins TRBV28 to TRBJ1-5; a weak D match, TRBD1 (6 bases). From germline, CDR1 is MDHEN and CDR2 SYDVKM. This CDR3 comprises 14 residues. V lost 7 bases, J lost 6 bases, and 16 bases lay in between. CDR3 amino acids: CASKSLGAIQPQHF. For the CDR3, the DNA is TGTGCCAGCAAGAGTTTGGGGGCGATTCAGCCCCAGCATTTT.

In this sample, this clone turned up a few times. The rearrangement joins TRBV15 to TRBJ2-1; perhaps TRBD1 as D (5 bases). Germline V gene data show CDR1 as LNHNV and CDR2 as YYDKDF (reference sequence). The V gene lost 1 base and the J gene lost 8 bases, with 15 bases spanning the gap. CDR3 length: 15 residues. The CDR3 DNA reads TGTGCCACCAGCAGAGTGACTCAGGGTATGGATGAGCAGTTCTTC. It yields the protein CATSRVTQGMDEQFF.

The chain recombines TRBV5-1 with TRBJ2-7; TRBD1 might be the D (6 bases). The germline CDR1 and CDR2 sequences are SGHRS and YFSETQ. Trimming pared 2 bases from V and 1 base from J, leaving 10 bases between. The CDR3 extends over 14 amino acids. CDR3 sequence: CASSFTTGSYEQYF. The CDR3 DNA reads TGCGCCAGCAGCTTTACTACAGGGTCCTACGAGCAGTACTTC.

V is TRBV30 and J is TRBJ2-2, with D possibly TRBD2 on 5 matching bases. Deletions cut 1 base from V and 6 bases from J, with 9 bases between. CDR3 length: 13 amino acids. In germline, CDR1 is GTSNPN, CDR2 SVGIG (reference sequence). CDR3 region: CAWSEVGAGELFF. The CDR3 DNA reads TGTGCCTGGAGTGAGGTCGGGGCCGGGGAGCTGTTTTTT.

The chain joins TRBV5-5 to TRBJ1-5; D unresolved. Germline CDR1 and CDR2: SGHKS and YYEKEE (reference sequence). V lost 0 bases to trimming and J lost 4 bases, with 5 bases between them. This CDR3 is built from 13 residues. Here the CDR3 reads CASSLVLNQPQHF. In DNA form, the CDR3 reads TGTGCCAGCAGCTTGGTCCTAAATCAGCCCCAGCATTTT.

The chain employs TRBV7-2 and TRBJ1-1; D gene uncertain. Germline V CDR1 and CDR2: SGHTA, FQGNSA. V was cut by 3 bases and J by 0 bases, with 5 bases left in between. The length of the CDR3 is 13 residues. The CDR3 sequence is CASSFDMNTEAFF. The CDR3 DNA follows: TGTGCCAGCAGCTTCGACATGAACACTGAAGCTTTCTTT.

The CDR3 nucleotides read TGTGCCAGCAGCCCTAACAGGGGGCGCTTTGATGGCTACACCTTC. Translated: CASSPNRGRFDGYTF. The rearrangement joins TRBV5-5 to TRBJ1-2; the match to TRBD1 covers 9 bases. Per the germline V gene, CDR1 is SGHKS and CDR2 is YYEKEE (reference sequence). The CDR3 length is 15 residues. Trimming at V came to 4 bases and at J to 6 bases, leaving 10 bases not matched to a gene. The full variable domain, in which reference TRBV5-5 and TRBJ1-2 provide the parts outside the CDR3, is DAGVTQSPTHLIKTRGQQVTLRCSPISGHKSVSWYQQVLGQGPQFIFQYYEKEERGRGNFPDRFSARQFPNYSSELNVNALLLGDSALYLCASSPNRGRFDGYTFGSGTRLTVV.

This clone has only a few counts. The CDR3 region has the DNA TGTGCCAGCAGTTCGCCCGGGACAGGGCCCTACGAGCAGTACTTC. Amino acid sequence: CASSSPGTGPYEQYF. The chain couples TRBV28 to TRBJ2-7; TRBD1 matches at 9 bases. The germline gives CDR1 MDHEN, CDR2 SYDVKM. The CDR3 is made up of 15 amino acids. V trimming: 4 bases; J trimming: 2 bases; junction bases outside the gene matches: 6.

The V gene is TRBV6-7, the J gene TRBJ2-2, with D maybe TRBD1 (6 bases). TRBV6-7 is filed as an ORF, its function uncertain. Trimming removed 0 bases from V and 0 bases from J, with 8 bases in between. This CDR3 region has 16 residues. The CDR3 protein is CASSYSTGSNTGELFF. CDR3 in DNA: TGTGCCAGCAGTTACTCGACAGGATCGAACACCGGGGAGCTGTTTTTT.

This chain joins TRBV28 and TRBJ2-4, with a tentative D call TRBD1 (6 bases). CDR1 is MDHEN and CDR2 is SYDVKM in the germline V gene. CDR3 length: 15 residues. V lost 5 bases to trimming and J lost 0 bases, with 11 bases between them. The chain's CDR3 is CASSRDIQAKNIQYF. In nucleotides, the CDR3 is TGTGCCAGCAGTCGGGACATCCAAGCCAAAAACATTCAGTACTTC. The whole variable domain, remainder taken from reference TRBV28 and TRBJ2-4, is DVKVTQSSRYLVKRTGEKVFLECVQDMDHENMFWYRQDPGLGLRLIYFSYDVKMKEKGDIPEGYSVSREKKERFSLILESASTNQTSMYLCASSRDIQAKNIQYFGAGTRLSVL.

The V gene is TRBV5-1, the J gene TRBJ2-7, with a tentative D call TRBD2 (6 bases). Trimming removed 4 bases at V and 2 bases at J, with 16 bases between. Germline CDR1 and CDR2: SGHRS and YFSETQ. The length of the CDR3 is 15 residues. CDR3 coding DNA: TGCGCCAGCAGCCCGGGACTCCACTCCGCCTACGAGCAGTACTTC. It yields the protein CASSPGLHSAYEQYF.